This T cell receptor (beta chain) is drawn from a study of chemoradiotherapy in HPV16-positive cancers. Across the study: A couple of HPV16-positive patients' cells yielded candidate HPV-specific clones and common motifs.

Sequencing used immunoSEQ multiplex PCR; TCRdb keeps in-frame clones, though not all of them. This sample carries 17,000 or so clones, nearly 70% of them seen once, and the ten largest clones take 8%. This TCR was recovered from a human donor with HPV-associated anogenital cancer. Material: tumor tissue, obtained from a patient who underwent chemoradiotherapy.

In DNA, the CDR3 is TGTGCCAGTAGTCTTTACCAGGGTAATCGGAATTCACCCCTCCACTTT. This sequence encodes CASSLYQGNRNSPLHF. V and J are TRBV19 and TRBJ1-6, with D tentatively TRBD1 (5 bases). V shed 5 bases and J shed 7 bases, with 18 bases lying between them. Germline CDR1 LNHDA, CDR2 SQIVND (reference sequence). The CDR3 runs 16 residues. Combining the CDR3 with reference TRBV19 and TRBJ1-6 gives the whole variable domain DGGITQSPKYLFRKEGQNVTLSCEQNLNHDAMYWYRQDPGQGLRLIYYSQIVNDFQKGDIAEGYSVSREKKESFPLTVTSAQKNPTAFYLCASSLYQGNRNSPLHFGNGTRLTVT.